Below, one TCR beta chain is given with its context. Its antigen is currently unknown. The CDR3 contains 13 residues. V lost 4 bases, J lost 8 bases, and 4 bases stayed unmatched. Looked up from germline, CDR1 is SQVTM and CDR2 is ANQGSEA. These data originate in a study of CD8 T cells in Susac syndrome. Study details: Patients with Susac syndrome who were sequenced included over five with active disease and fewer than 10 in remission.

General study results and limits: The CD4+ T cell repertoires from Susac syndrome exhibited no clonal expansion.

Blood CD8+ and CD4+ T cells underwent high-throughput TCR beta sequencing. RNA in amounts of roughly 0.5 to 1 ug was reverse transcribed with random hexamers. Amplification of TCR beta CDR3 was carried out by immunoSEQ multiplex PCR, which covered 54 Vbeta and 13 Jbeta segments. TCRdb analysed the immunoSEQ multiplex PCR reads with MiXCR anew, one entry per CDR3 protein. The sample lists over 100,000 distinct CDR3 sequences; nearly 96% were seen once. Sequenced input: CD4+ T cells from PBMCs. The origin of this receptor is a human donor with Susac syndrome. The genes are TRBV29-1 and TRBJ2-1, with 11 nucleotides matching TRBD1. As DNA, the CDR3 is TGCAGCGTTGGGGGACAGGGGGTCCATGAGCAGTTCTTC. Protein: CSVGGQGVHEQFF.